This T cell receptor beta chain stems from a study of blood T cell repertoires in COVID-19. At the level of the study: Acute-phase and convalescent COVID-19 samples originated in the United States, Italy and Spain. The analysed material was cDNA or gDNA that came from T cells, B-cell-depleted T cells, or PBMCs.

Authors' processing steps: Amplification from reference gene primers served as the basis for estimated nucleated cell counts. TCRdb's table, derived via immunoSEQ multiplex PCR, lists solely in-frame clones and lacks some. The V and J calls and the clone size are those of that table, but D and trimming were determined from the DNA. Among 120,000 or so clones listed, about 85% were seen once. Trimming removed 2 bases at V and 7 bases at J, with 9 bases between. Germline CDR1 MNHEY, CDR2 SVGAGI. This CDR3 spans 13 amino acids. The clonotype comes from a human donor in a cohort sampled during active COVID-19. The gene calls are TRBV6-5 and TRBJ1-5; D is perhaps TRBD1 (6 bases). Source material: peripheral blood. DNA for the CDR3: TGTGCCAGCAGTTACGCCAGGGGCCAGCCCCAGCATTTT. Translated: CASSYARGQPQHF.